What follows is one TCR beta chain and its context. This clone turned up a few times. No antigen is known for it. No per-base quality is available; no much larger clone lies one base away. The germline V gene encodes CDR1 SNHLY and CDR2 FYNNEI. Trimming takes 3 bases from V and 0 bases from J, and the germline ends sit 12 bases apart. The CDR3 covers 15 residues, taking in both the cysteine and the phenylalanine. Of the read, only the CDR3 DNA is kept; its 45 bases are in frame from base 1. This record comes from a study of blood T cell repertoires in COVID-19 (dated by TCRdb to the early 2020s). Regarding the study in general: The collaborator samples originated in the United States, Italy and Spain and spanned the acute and convalescent phases of COVID-19. The material from the prospective study consisted of cDNA or gDNA derived from T cells, B-cell-depleted T cells, or PBMCs. Deeply sampled blood TCRbeta repertoires from subjects exposed to, actively infected with, or recovered from COVID-19 were included in the dataset. The repertoires were released in a freely available public database intended as a resource for research on the immune response to SARS-CoV-2. The samples were drawn from two sources: the first 160 participants of the ongoing ImmuneRACE study, and fewer than 1,500 subjects contributed by 6 global collaborators. Nearly every sample came with metadata listing a de-identified subject ID, COVID-19 status, age in years and sex. Where available, HLA class I and class II types were obtained from metadata supplied by the sample provider rather than from assay-based typing. General study outcomes and caveats: The amount of clinical and demographic metadata varied by source and participant and was provided uncurated.

The immunoSEQ Assay, a bias-controlled multiplex PCR, was used to amplify TCRbeta CDR3 regions from genomic DNA. As for the original processing: The number of nucleated cells in each sample was estimated from the amplification of reference gene primers within the assay. To quantify the absolute abundance of each unique TCRbeta CDR3 rearrangement, sequence reads were collapsed and filtered. For each sample, productive Simpson clonality was calculated as the square root of Simpson's diversity index over productive rearrangements. This is the immuneACCESS table as TCRdb keeps it, with only in-frame sequences that have V and J called. A part of the clones is gone; compared with another copy, unresolved V genes explain less than half, and the rest is unexplained. The V and J calls and clone size come from that table; D and trimming were worked out from the DNA. Present in this sample are 200,000 to 300,000 clones, over 70% of which were seen just once. The ten most abundant clones make up more than 1.3% of the sample.

Samples from volunteer blood donors who had recovered from COVID-19 were contributed by a second Seattle source. Collaborating institutions collected whole blood in K2EDTA tubes following their own protocols. For TCRbeta analysis, collaborator samples were shipped as frozen whole blood, as isolated PBMCs, or as DNA extracted from either sample type. The sequence joins TRBV2 to TRBJ2-7; TRBD1 is perhaps the D gene, given 6 matching bases. This TCR was recovered from a woman in her forties who had recovered from COVID-19. Sequences were obtained from peripheral blood. The bases read TGTGCCAGCAGTGACAACCGGGACACCTCCTACGAGCAGTACTTC. It codes for CASSDNRDTSYEQYF.